This TCR beta chain emerged from a study of T cell responses to AZD1222 COVID-19 vaccine (dated by TCRdb to the early 2020s). Broadly, across the study: TCR sequencing covered over 230 trial participants: 207 given two doses of AZD1222 and approximately 26 given two doses of MenACWY control vaccine. Trial participants were enrolled into age subgroups of 18-55, 56-69 and 70-plus years, which contained 148, 28 and 57 TCR-sequenced participants, respectively.

The CDR3 regions of human TCRbeta chains were analyzed by immunosequencing. In the original analysis: Repertoire TCRs were matched against a reference library of SARS-CoV-2-specific TCRs generated with the MIRA antigen-specificity platform. Breadth meant the fraction of unique TCRs that were SARS-CoV-2-associated, whereas depth meant the fraction of total T cells that were SARS-CoV-2-associated. Using the MIRA data, each spike-specific TCR was assigned both to the spike region to which the TCR was reactive and to a CD4 or CD8 class. Log10-transformed breadth and depth values were compared by one-way ANOVA with Sidak's multiple comparisons tests. This immuneACCESS table, as held by TCRdb, lists in-frame sequences with V and J called but not all clones. Of the missing ones, under half trace to an unresolved V gene in checked studies; the others have no known cause. The V and J calls and the clone size are those of that table, but D and trimming were determined from the DNA. The table for this sample lists about 140,000 clones; around 94% of them were counted only once. Around 10% of the sample is held by the ten biggest clonotypes.

Study-level results and caveats: The 56-69-year group was small, and its depth increase did not reach significance, likely because of low power. The whole spike protein was spanned by vaccine-associated CD4 TCRs, and dominant responses were seen in regions 160-218 and 743-854. After two AZD1222 doses, spike-specific TCR breadth and depth were significantly higher than at day 0 and than in MenACWY recipients. Reportedly, close to half of the unique spike-specific TCRs recognized epitopes lying outside the regions that are mutated in the B.1.351 and B.1.1.7 variants. Conclusions about previously exposed vaccinees are limited, since just a handful of AZD1222 recipients were seropositive for SARS-CoV-2 at baseline. Participants were mostly white British, with more females than males. The authors suggested clonal diversity may have been underestimated. Because no day 14 peak-response samples were available, the repertoires could be characterized only after the peak T cell response.

What this sample's time point label stands for: sample from adult after SARS-CoV-2 infection, after symptom onset. A couple of convalescent COVID-19 patients, sampled after symptom onset from adults with prior SARS-CoV-2 infection, were also TCR-sequenced for comparison. Taken from cysteine to phenylalanine, the CDR3 has 13 residues. Only the CDR3 DNA stays, 39 bases, in frame from base 1. CDR1 and CDR2 are drawn from the germline V gene: SGHRS, YFSETQ. V loses 5 bases, J loses 1 base, and the germline ends lie 9 bases apart. A note on this clone: No antigen is known for it. Base qualities are not at hand, and no much larger clone is one base apart.

Specimen: peripheral blood, collected after recovery from COVID-19. Recombination joined TRBV5-1 with TRBJ2-5; no D segment can be confidently identified. The receptor was isolated from an adult who had recovered from COVID-19. The CDR3 reads CASSKRSQETQYF. The DNA sequence is given as TGCGCCAGCAGTAAGCGTTCCCAAGAGACCCAGTACTTC.